These 24 T cell receptor beta chains were all obtained from the same sample, sequenced in a study of T-cell reconstitution after alpha-beta-depleted transplantation in children. The TCRbeta library incorporated unique molecular identifiers. TCRdb processed the PCR reads anew with MiXCR; each CDR3 protein has one entry. The top ten hold 0.79% of the sample, which has hundreds of thousands of distinct CDR3 sequences, about 12% seen once. Sequencing was performed on PBMCs, taken before TCRalphabeta/CD19-depleted stem cell transplant. These receptor sequences come from a girl aged 2 to 9 with congenital amegakaryocytic thrombocytopenia, due to receive a stem cell transplant.

This clonotype was detected many times. The CDR3 loop reads CASSKRARDRGMPLEKLFF. The CDR3 region has the DNA TGTGCCAGCAGTAAGAGGGCTCGGGACAGGGGGATGCCCCTTGAAAAACTGTTTTTT. The chain couples TRBV6-1 to TRBJ1-4; 11 positions match TRBD1. V lost 5 bases to trimming and J lost 7 bases; unmatched junction nucleotides: 18. This CDR3 has 19 residues. Germline V CDR1 and CDR2: MNHNS, SASEGT.

For this clonotype: A much larger clonotype is one base distant, so this may be a read error. V is TRBV5-5 and J is TRBJ1-4; maybe TRBD1 (5 bases). The CDR3 has 16 residues. Germline V gives CDR1 SGHKS, CDR2 YYEKEE (reference sequence). CDR3 sequence reads: CVSSLVLRQGREKLFF. CDR3 coding DNA: TGTGTCAGCAGCTTGGTTCTTAGGCAGGGACGAGAAAAACTGTTTTTT.

This clonotype was seen once. This may be a read error: a much more frequent sequence differs by one nucleotide. The V and J genes are TRBV20-1 and TRBJ2-1; weak D call: TRBD2 (5 bases). The V and J ends lost 6 bases and 3 bases respectively, with 15 bases between them. Germline CDR1 and CDR2: DFQATT and SNEGSKA (reference sequence). This CDR3 is built from 14 residues. CDR3 amino acids: CSASIGKLYNEQFF. CDR3 sequence (DNA): TGCAGTGCGTCGATCGGGAAACTCTACAATGAGCAGTTCTTC.

The V and J genes are TRBV28 and TRBJ2-1; TRBD2 aligns across 10 bases. Germline loops: CDR1 MDHEN, CDR2 SYDVKM. The V segment lost 6 bases and the J segment 2 bases; nucleotides outside the gene matches: 4. The CDR3 has 15 amino acids. CDR3 protein: CASRGTSDPYNEQFF. The CDR3 region has the DNA TGTGCCAGCAGGGGGACTAGCGATCCCTACAATGAGCAGTTCTTC.

This clonotype was counted at least ten times. V gene TRBV20-1 combines with J gene TRBJ2-7; 9 nucleotides match TRBD2. J gave up 7 bases and V 6 bases, and 10 bases lay outside the gene matches. Germline V gives CDR1 DFQATT, CDR2 SNEGSKA (reference sequence). This CDR3 comprises 13 residues. The CDR3 coding sequence is TGCAGTGCCAGGCCCCTAGCGGGAAAGGAGCAGTACTTC. This sequence encodes CSARPLAGKEQYF.

This clonotype showed up many times. The V call is TRBV5-1, the J call TRBJ1-6; possible D gene TRBD1, 6 bases. Germline V CDR1 and CDR2: SGHRS, YFSETQ. V dropped 1 base and J dropped 7 bases, with 9 bases sitting between them. The CDR3 spans 14 residues. The CDR3 loop is CASSLTGRNSPLHF. The CDR3 DNA is TGCGCCAGCAGCTTGACAGGGAGGAATTCACCCCTCCACTTT.

In its sample, this clonotype was seen a few times. The chain employs TRBV5-1 and TRBJ2-1, with D perhaps matching TRBD1 (6 bases). CDR3 length: 13 residues. Germline V CDR1 and CDR2: SGHRS, YFSETQ. Trimming left V 2 bases short and J 6 bases short, with 9 bases between. The CDR3 sequence is CASSFTGINEQFF. The CDR3 DNA is TGCGCCAGCAGCTTCACAGGGATCAATGAGCAGTTCTTC.

For this clonotype: This may come from a read error, since a much larger clone is one base off. The gene calls are TRBV5-4 and TRBJ2-3; no firm D call. The CDR3 contains 12 residues. Germline CDR1 and CDR2: SGHNT and YYREEE (reference sequence). Deletions cut 3 bases from V and 2 bases from J, with 4 bases between. In DNA form, the CDR3 reads TGTGCCAGCAGCTGGAACACAGATACGCAGTATTTT. Translation gives CASSWNTDTQYF.

There are many counts of this clonotype. This chain joins TRBV29-1 and TRBJ2-7; perhaps TRBD1 as D (5 bases). V was clipped by 6 bases and J by 3 bases, with 9 bases between them. CDR3 length: 11 residues. CDR1 and CDR2 (germline): SQVTM, ANQGSEA. CDR3 sequence reads: CSVTTGYEQYF. The CDR3 DNA is TGCAGCGTCACTACAGGCTACGAGCAGTACTTC.

This clonotype appeared many times. The chain recombines TRBV7-7 with TRBJ2-1; 7 bases align to TRBD2. CDR3 length: 14 amino acids. The V gene end was trimmed by 1 base and the J gene end by 9 bases; junction bases not matched to a gene: 6. Germline V gene lookup returns CDR1 SSHAT and CDR2 FNYEAQ (reference sequence). Here the CDR3 DNA reads TGTGCCAGCAGCTTAGGAGTGGGGGAGGGTGAGCAGTTCTTC. It encodes CASSLGVGEGEQFF. Combining the CDR3 with reference TRBV7-7 and TRBJ2-1 gives the whole variable domain GAGVSQSPRYKVTKRGQDVTLRCDPISSHATLYWYQQALGQGPEFLTYFNYEAQPDKSGLPSDRFSAERPEGSISTLTIQRTEQRDSAMYRCASSLGVGEGEQFFGPGTRLTVL.

This clonotype was detected only a few times. The J gene is TRBJ2-7, the V gene TRBV20-1; 13 bases are a match to TRBD2. The germline V gene has CDR1 DFQATT and CDR2 SNEGSKA (reference sequence). The CDR3 has 14 amino acids. V lost 4 bases, J lost 3 bases, and 3 bases stayed unmatched. In nucleotides, the CDR3 is TGCAGTGCTATGACTAGCGGGAGGTACTACGAGCAGTACTTC. Residues: CSAMTSGRYYEQYF.

This clonotype has only a few counts. The chain joins TRBV20-1 to TRBJ2-7; tentative D call: TRBD1 (6 bases). The CDR3 contains 12 residues. CDR1 is DFQATT, CDR2 SNEGSKA, per germline (reference sequence). Trimming pared 6 bases from V and 3 bases from J, leaving 12 bases between. The chain's CDR3 is CSAGQAGYEQYF. CDR3 DNA sequence: TGCAGTGCGGGACAAGCCGGCTACGAGCAGTACTTC.

The V call is TRBV6-5, the J call TRBJ1-1; unclear D gene. The CDR3 totals 14 residues. V dropped 2 bases and J dropped 2 bases, with 9 bases sitting between them. Germline assignment: CDR1 MNHEY and CDR2 SVGAGI. The CDR3 nucleotides are TGTGCCAGCAGTTACCGGACTCTCAACACTGAAGCTTTCTTT. Translation gives CASSYRTLNTEAFF.

In this sample, this clonotype turned up a few times. The V call is TRBV4-2, the J call TRBJ2-2; D call uncertain. Germline V CDR1 and CDR2: LGHNA, YNFKEQ. The CDR3 has 17 amino acids. V dropped 0 bases and J dropped 1 base, with 12 bases sitting between them. This chain's CDR3 is CASSQDFSVLNTGELFF. The CDR3 nucleotides are TGTGCCAGCAGCCAAGATTTTTCGGTTCTGAACACCGGGGAGCTGTTTTTT.

This clonotype was seen repeatedly, ten times or more. The chain has TRBV5-1 and TRBJ2-3; perhaps TRBD1 as D (5 bases). Per the germline V gene, CDR1 is SGHRS and CDR2 is YFSETQ. The length of the CDR3 is 14 residues. V dropped 0 bases and J dropped 5 bases, with 10 bases sitting between them. Here the CDR3 reads CASSLGQTVDTQYF. The CDR3 DNA is TGCGCCAGCAGCTTGGGTCAGACAGTAGATACGCAGTATTTT.

On this clonotype: The junction differs from germline at one of its ends, possibly a read error. The rearrangement uses TRBV19 and TRBJ1-5; 8 bases match TRBD1. The CDR3 has 13 amino acids. Germline V lookup: CDR1 LNHDA, CDR2 SQIVND (reference sequence). The CDR3 nucleotides are TGTGCCAGTAGTGGACAGGGCAATCAGCACCAGCATTTT. It encodes CASSGQGNQHQHF.

This clonotype was detected a few times. V gene TRBV7-8 combines with J gene TRBJ2-6; D ambiguous. Germline V gives CDR1 SGHVS, CDR2 FQNEAQ. This CDR3 is built from 14 residues. V was cut by 8 bases and J by 3 bases, with 11 bases left in between. The CDR3 coding sequence is TGTGCCAGCCACCCCTTTGATGGGGCCAACGTCCTGACTTTC. It specifies CASHPFDGANVLTF.

This clonotype was seen more than once but under ten times. V usage is TRBV27 and J usage is TRBJ2-5; unclear D gene. The V gene's germline CDR1 is MNHEY and CDR2 SMNVEV (reference sequence). V lost 0 bases, J lost 1 base, and 9 bases lay in between. CDR3 size: 15 residues. CDR3 loop: CASSLSGLGQETQYF. The CDR3 region has the DNA TGTGCCAGCAGTTTATCCGGCTTGGGCCAAGAGACCCAGTACTTC.

This clonotype was detected ten times or more. V usage is TRBV28 and J usage is TRBJ2-7; D is unresolved. V was shortened by 2 bases and J by 4 bases, with 6 bases between the two germline ends. The germline gives CDR1 MDHEN, CDR2 SYDVKM. The CDR3 consists of 12 residues. CDR3 nucleotides: TGTGCCAGCAGTTTAAATTGGTACGAGCAGTACTTC. This translates into CASSLNWYEQYF.

This clonotype was observed many times. The chain is built from TRBV28 and TRBJ2-7; D gene unclear. Trimming took 10 bases from V and 0 from J, leaving 7 bases between them. Germline CDR1 MDHEN, CDR2 SYDVKM. This CDR3 has 11 residues. CDR3 sequence: CAIENSYEQYF. The CDR3 region has the DNA TGTGCCATCGAAAACTCCTACGAGCAGTACTTC.

This clonotype was seen many times. The genes are TRBV7-6 and TRBJ2-3; D assignment may be TRBD1 or TRBD2 (5 bases each). The CDR3 loop spans 16 amino acids. V was clipped by 5 bases and J by 4 bases, with 19 bases between them. Germline V lookup: CDR1 SGHVS, CDR2 FNYEAQ. CDR3 coding DNA: TGTGCCAGCAGCCCTCACGGGGCTCTAGGGTCAGATACGCAGTATTTT. Amino acid sequence: CASSPHGALGSDTQYF.

This clonotype has a count of ten or more. V and J are TRBV5-6 and TRBJ2-5, with D possibly matching TRBD2 (6 bases). This CDR3 is 14 amino acids long. CDR1 and CDR2 (germline): SGHDT, YYEEEE. V was clipped by 1 base and J by 3 bases, with 10 bases between them. The CDR3 is CASSLLGGKETQYF. The CDR3 coding sequence is TGTGCCAGCAGCTTGCTTGGGGGGAAAGAGACCCAGTACTTC.

In its sample, this clonotype was seen many times. The chain carries TRBV5-1 and TRBJ2-7, with unresolved D. In germline, CDR1 is SGHRS, CDR2 YFSETQ. The V and J ends lost 5 bases and 5 bases respectively, with 14 bases between them. The CDR3 covers 13 residues. CDR3 in amino acids: CASSRARKDEQYF. CDR3 nucleotide sequence: TGCGCCAGCAGTAGGGCGCGGAAGGACGAGCAGTACTTC.

The V call is TRBV5-1, the J call TRBJ2-2; tentatively, D is TRBD1 or TRBD2 (5 bases each). With 3 bases removed from V and 2 bases from J, the gap between germline ends came to 11 bases. This CDR3 is built from 15 residues. CDR1 and CDR2 from the germline V gene are SGHRS and YFSETQ. The CDR3 loop is CASSSGTQNTGELFF. CDR3 bases: TGCGCCAGCAGCTCCGGGACCCAAAACACCGGGGAGCTGTTTTTT.